Below, one TCR beta chain is given with its context. What it binds is unknown. The data originate from a study of T cells in Graves' hyperthyroidism and ophthalmopathy. Study-level background: Peripheral blood was obtained at initial diagnosis, preceding any treatment.

When ophthalmopathy did not progress within 18 months, Graves' hyperthyroidism was considered stable. Diagnosis of hyperthyroidism was new in patients aged 18 to 65, and its duration was under 2 months. Amplification yielded TCR beta CDR3 regions, with RNA transcripts as the source. The study used the HTBI primer set for a first-round RT-PCR of the TCR CDR3. MiXCR, applied by TCRdb to the multiplex PCR reads, yields one record per CDR3 protein. This sample has about 700,000 distinct CDR3 sequences, with 14% found just once. Germline assignment: CDR1 MDHEN and CDR2 SYDVKM. This CDR3 region has 15 residues. V dropped 3 bases and J dropped 9; count of bases not matched to a gene: 8. General study points: The model identified upcoming ophthalmopathy a median 6.5 months ahead of onset.

The rearrangement joins TRBV28 to TRBJ2-1; 10 bases align to TRBD2. This TCR was recovered from a woman younger than 35 with Graves' hyperthyroidism. Material for sequencing was blood. CDR3 nucleotides: TGTGCCAGCAGTTTCCTTAGCGGGAGGTATGGTGAGCAGTTCTTC. Its protein is CASSFLSGRYGEQFF.